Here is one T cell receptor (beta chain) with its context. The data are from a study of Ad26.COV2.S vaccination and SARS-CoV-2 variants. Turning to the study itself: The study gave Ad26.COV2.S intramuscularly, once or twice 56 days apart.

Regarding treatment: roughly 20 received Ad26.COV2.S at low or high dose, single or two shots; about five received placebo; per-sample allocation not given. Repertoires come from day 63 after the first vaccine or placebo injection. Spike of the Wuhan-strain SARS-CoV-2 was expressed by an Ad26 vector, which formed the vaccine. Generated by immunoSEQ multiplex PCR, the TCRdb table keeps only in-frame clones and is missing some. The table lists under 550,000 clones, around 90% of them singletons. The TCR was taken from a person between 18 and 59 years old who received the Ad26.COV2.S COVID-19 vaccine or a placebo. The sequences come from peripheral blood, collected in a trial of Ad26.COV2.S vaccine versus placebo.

The CDR3 sequence: CASSLGRVGNQPQHF. Written as DNA, the CDR3 is TGTGCCAGCAGTTTAGGGAGGGTGGGCAATCAGCCCCAGCATTTT. V gene TRBV28 combines with J gene TRBJ1-5; no reliable D call. V lost 2 bases, J lost 2 bases, and 10 bases lay in between. CDR3 size: 15 residues. Germline V gene data show CDR1 as MDHEN and CDR2 as SYDVKM.